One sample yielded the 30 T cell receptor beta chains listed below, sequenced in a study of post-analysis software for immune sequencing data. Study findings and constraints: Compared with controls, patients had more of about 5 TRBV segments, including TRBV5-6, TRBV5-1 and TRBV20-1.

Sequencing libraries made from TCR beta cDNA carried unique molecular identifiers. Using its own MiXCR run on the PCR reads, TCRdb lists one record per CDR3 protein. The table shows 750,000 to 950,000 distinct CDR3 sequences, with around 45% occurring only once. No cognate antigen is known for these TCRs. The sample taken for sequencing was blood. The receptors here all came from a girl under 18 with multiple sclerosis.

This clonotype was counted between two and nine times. Here the CDR3 reads CATGQLGDQPQHF. In nucleotides, the CDR3 is TGTGCCACCGGACAGTTGGGCGATCAGCCCCAGCATTTT. The rearrangement uses TRBV24-1 and TRBJ1-5; D is perhaps TRBD1 (6 bases). The CDR3 totals 13 residues. Trimming pared 9 bases from V and 5 bases from J, leaving 13 bases between. CDR1 and CDR2 (germline): KGHDR, SFDVKD.

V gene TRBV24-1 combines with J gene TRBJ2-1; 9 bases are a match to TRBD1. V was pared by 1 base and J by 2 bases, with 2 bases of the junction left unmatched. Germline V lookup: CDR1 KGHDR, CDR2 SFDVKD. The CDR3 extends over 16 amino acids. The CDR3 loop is CATSDFGTGTYNEQFF. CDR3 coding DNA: TGTGCCACCAGTGATTTTGGGACAGGGACCTACAATGAGCAGTTCTTC.

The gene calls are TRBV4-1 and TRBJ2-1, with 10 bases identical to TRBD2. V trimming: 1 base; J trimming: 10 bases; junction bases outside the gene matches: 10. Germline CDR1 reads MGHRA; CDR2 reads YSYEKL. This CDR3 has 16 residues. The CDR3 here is CASSQGRASGRTEQFF. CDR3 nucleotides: TGCGCCAGCAGCCAAGGACGAGCTAGCGGGAGAACGGAGCAGTTCTTC.

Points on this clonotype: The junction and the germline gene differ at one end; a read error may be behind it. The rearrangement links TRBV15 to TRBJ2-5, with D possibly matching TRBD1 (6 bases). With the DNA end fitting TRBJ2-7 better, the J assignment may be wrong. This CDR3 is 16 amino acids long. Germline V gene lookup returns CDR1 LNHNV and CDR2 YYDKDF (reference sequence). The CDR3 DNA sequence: TGTGCCTCCAGCGAAAGTTCGCCGGACAGACACTACGAGCAGTACTTC. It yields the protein CASSESSPDRHYEQYF.

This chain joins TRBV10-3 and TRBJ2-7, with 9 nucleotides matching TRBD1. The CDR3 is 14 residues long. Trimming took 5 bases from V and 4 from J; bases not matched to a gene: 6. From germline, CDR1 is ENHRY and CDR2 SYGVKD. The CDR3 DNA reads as TGTGCCATCAGTACCGGGACAGGGTGGTACGAGCAGTACGTC. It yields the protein CAISTGTGWYEQYV.

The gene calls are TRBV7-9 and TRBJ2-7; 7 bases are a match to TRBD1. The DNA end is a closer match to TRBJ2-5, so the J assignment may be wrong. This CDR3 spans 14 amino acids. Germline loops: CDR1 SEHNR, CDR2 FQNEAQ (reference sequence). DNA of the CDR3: TGTGCCAGCAGCGCGACAGGGATGGGGGAGACCCAGTACTTC. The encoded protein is CASSATGMGETQYF.

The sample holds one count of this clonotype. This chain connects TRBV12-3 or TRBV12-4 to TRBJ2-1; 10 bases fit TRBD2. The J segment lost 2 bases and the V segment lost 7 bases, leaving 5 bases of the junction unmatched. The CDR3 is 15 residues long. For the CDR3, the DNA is TGTGCCAGCAACGGACTAGCGGAACCCTACAATGAGCAGTTCTTC. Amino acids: CASNGLAEPYNEQFF.

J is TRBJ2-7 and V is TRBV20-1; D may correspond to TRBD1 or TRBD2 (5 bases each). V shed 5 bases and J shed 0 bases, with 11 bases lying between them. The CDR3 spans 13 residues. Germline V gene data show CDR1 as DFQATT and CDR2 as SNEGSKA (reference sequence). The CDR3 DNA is TGCAGTGCTGGCCTTGGGACCTCCTACGAGCAGTACTTC. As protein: CSAGLGTSYEQYF.

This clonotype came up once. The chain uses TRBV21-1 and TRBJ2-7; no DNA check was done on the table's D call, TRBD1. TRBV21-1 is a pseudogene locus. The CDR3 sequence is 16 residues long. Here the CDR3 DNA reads TGTGCCAGCAGCATTTTCCTCCGGGACAGAACCTACGAGCAGTACTTC. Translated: CASSIFLRDRTYEQYF.

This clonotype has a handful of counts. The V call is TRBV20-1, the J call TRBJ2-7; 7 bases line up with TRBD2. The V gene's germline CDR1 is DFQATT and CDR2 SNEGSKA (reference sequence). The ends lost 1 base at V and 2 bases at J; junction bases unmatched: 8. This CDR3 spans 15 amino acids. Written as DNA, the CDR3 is TGCAGTGCTAGAGTAAAGGGGAGGGAGACCTACGAGCAGTACTTC. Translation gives CSARVKGRETYEQYF.

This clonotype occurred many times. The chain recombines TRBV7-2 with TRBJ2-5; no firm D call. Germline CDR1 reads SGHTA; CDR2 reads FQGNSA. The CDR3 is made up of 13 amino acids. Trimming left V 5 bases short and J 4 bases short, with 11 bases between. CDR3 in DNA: TGTGCCAGCAGCCGCAATTTTCCAGAGACCCAGTACTTC. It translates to CASSRNFPETQYF.

The CDR3 DNA is TGTGCCAGCAGTTTAGAGGTGGGCACTGAAGCTTTCTTT. This sequence encodes CASSLEVGTEAFF. The V gene is TRBV12-3 or TRBV12-4, the J gene TRBJ1-1; D unresolved. Trimming stripped 1 base from V and 4 bases from J, with 7 bases between. The CDR3 totals 13 residues.

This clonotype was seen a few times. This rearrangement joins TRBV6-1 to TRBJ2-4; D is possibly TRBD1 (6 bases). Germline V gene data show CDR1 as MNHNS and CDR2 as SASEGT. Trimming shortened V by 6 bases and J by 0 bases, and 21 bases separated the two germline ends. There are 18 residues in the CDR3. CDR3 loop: CASSAARWTELAKNIQYF. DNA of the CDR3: TGTGCCAGCAGCGCAGCCCGATGGACAGAACTAGCCAAAAACATTCAGTACTTC.

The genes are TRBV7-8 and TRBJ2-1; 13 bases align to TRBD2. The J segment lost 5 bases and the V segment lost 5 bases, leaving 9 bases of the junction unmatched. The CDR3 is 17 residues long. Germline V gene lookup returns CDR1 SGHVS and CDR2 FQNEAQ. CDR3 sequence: CASSPLRLAGGDNEQFF. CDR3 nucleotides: TGTGCCAGCAGCCCACTCCGACTAGCGGGAGGTGACAATGAGCAGTTCTTC.

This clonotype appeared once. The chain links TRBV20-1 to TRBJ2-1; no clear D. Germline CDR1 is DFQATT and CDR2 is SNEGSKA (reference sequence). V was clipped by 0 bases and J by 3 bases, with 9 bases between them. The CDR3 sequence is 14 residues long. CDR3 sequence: CSARELRDYNEQFF. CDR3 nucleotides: TGCAGTGCTAGAGAACTCCGAGACTACAATGAGCAGTTCTTC.

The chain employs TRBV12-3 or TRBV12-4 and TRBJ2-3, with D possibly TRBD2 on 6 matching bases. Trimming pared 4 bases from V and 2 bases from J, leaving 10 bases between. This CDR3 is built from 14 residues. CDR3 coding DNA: TGTGCCAGCAGTTGGACTACCCCCACAGATACGCAGTATTTT. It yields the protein CASSWTTPTDTQYF.

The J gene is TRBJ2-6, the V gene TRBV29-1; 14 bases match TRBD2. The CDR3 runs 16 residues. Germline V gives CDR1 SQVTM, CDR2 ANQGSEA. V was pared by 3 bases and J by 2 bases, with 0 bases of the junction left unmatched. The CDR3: CSVEGLAGAGANVLTF. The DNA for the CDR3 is TGCAGCGTTGAGGGACTAGCGGGAGCTGGGGCCAACGTCCTGACTTTC.

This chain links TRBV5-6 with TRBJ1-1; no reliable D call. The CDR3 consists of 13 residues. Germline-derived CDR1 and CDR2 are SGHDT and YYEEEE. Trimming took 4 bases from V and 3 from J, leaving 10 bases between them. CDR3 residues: CASSPGRYTEAFF. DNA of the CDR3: TGTGCCAGCAGCCCCGGGAGGTACACTGAAGCTTTCTTT.

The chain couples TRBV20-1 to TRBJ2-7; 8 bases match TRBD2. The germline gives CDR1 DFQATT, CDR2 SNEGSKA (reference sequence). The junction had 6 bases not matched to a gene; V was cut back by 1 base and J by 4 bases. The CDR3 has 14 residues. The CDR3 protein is CSARAAGASYEQYF. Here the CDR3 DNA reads TGCAGTGCTAGAGCAGCGGGAGCCTCTTACGAGCAGTACTTC.

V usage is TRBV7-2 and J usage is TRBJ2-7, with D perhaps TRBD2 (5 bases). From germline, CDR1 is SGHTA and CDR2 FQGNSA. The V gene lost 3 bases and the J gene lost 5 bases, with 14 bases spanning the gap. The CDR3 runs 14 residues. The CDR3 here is CASSLSGSLDEQYF. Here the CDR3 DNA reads TGTGCCAGCAGCTTGAGCGGATCCTTGGACGAGCAGTACTTC.

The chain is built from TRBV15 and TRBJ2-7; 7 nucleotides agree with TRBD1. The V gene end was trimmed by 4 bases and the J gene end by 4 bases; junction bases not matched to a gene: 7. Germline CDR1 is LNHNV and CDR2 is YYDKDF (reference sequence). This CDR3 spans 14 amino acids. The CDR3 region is CATSIPGQPYEQYF. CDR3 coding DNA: TGTGCCACCAGCATTCCGGGACAGCCATACGAGCAGTACTTC.

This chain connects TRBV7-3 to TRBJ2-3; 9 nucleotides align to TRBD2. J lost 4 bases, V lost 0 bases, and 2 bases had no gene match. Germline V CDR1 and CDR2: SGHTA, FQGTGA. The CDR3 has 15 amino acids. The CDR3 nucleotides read TGTGCCAGCAGCTTAACTAGCGGGAGCGCAGATACGCAGTATTTT. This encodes CASSLTSGSADTQYF. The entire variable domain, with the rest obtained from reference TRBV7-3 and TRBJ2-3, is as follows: GAGVSQTPSNKVTEKGKYVELRCDPISGHTALYWYRQSLGQGPEFLIYFQGTGAADDSGLPNDRFFAVRPEGSVSTLKIQRTERGDSAVYLCASSLTSGSADTQYFGPGTRLTVL.

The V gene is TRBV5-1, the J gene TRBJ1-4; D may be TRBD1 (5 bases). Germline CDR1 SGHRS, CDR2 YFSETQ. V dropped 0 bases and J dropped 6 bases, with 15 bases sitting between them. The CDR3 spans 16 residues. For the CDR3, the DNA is TGCGCCAGCAGCTTGGTGCAGGGAGGTCGAGATGAAAAACTGTTTTTT. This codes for CASSLVQGGRDEKLFF. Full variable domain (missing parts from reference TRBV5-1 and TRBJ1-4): KAGVTQTPRYLIKTRGQQVTLSCSPISGHRSVSWYQQTPGQGLQFLFEYFSETQRNKGNFPGRFSGRQFSNSRSEMNVSTLELGDSALYLCASSLVQGGRDEKLFFGSGTQLSVL.

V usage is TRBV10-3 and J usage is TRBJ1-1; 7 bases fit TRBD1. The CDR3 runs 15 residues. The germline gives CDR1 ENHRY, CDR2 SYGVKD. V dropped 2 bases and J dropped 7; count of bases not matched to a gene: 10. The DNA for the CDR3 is TGTGCCATCAGTGAGCCGAGACAGGGACCGGATGAAGCTTTCTTT. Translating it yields CAISEPRQGPDEAFF.

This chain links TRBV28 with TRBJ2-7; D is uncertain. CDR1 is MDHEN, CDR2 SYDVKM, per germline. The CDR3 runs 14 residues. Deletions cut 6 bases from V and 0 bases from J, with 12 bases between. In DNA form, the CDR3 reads TGTGCCAGCAGCTCGAAACGAAGCTCCTACGAGCAGTACTTC. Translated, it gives CASSSKRSSYEQYF.

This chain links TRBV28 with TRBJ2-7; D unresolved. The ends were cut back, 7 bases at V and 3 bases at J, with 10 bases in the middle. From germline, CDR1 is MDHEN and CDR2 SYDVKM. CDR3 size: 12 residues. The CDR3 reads CASTSEYYEQYF. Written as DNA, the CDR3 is TGTGCCAGCACATCGGAATACTACGAGCAGTACTTC.

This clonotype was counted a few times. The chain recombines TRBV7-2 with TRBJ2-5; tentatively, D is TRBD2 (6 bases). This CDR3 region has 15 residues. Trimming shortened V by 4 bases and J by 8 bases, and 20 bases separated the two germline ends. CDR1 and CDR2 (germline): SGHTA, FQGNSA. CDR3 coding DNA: TGTGCCAGCAGCTCCGGTGGGGCAGGGCGGGAAACCCAGTACTTC. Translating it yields CASSSGGAGRETQYF. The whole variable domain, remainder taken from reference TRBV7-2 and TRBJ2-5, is GAGVSQSPSNKVTEKGKDVELRCDPISGHTALYWYRQSLGQGLEFLIYFQGNSAPDKSGLPSDRFSAERTGGSVSTLTIQRTQQEDSAVYLCASSSGGAGRETQYFGPGTRLLVL.

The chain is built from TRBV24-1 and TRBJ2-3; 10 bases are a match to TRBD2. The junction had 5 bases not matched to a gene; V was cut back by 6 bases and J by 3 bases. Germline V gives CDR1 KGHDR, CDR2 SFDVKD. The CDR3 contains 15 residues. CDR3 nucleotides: TGTGCCACCAGTCCAGCGGGAGGGGGGACAGATACGCAGTATTTT. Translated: CATSPAGGGTDTQYF.

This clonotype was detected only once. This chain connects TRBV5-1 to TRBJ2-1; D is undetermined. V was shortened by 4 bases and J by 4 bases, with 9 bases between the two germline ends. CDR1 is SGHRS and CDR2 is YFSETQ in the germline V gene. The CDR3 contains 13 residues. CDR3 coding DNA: TGCGCCAGCAGCAGGGAAAAATACAATGAGCAGTTCTTC. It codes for CASSREKYNEQFF.

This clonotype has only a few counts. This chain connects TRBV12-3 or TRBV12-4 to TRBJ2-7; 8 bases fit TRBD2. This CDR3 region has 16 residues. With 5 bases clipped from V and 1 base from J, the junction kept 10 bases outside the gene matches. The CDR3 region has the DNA TGTGCCAGCAGTCAGAGCGGGAGCTCGGGTTCCTACGAGCAGTACTTC. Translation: CASSQSGSSGSYEQYF.